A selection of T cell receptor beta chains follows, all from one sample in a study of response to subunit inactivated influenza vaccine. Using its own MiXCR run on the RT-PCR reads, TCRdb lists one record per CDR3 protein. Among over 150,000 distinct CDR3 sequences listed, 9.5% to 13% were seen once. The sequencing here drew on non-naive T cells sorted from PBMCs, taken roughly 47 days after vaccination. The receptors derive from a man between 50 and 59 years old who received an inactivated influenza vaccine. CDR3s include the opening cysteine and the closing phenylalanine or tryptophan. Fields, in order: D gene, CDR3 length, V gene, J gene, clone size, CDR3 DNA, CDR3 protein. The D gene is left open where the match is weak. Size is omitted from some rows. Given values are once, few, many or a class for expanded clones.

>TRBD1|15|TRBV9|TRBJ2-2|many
TGTGCCAGCAGCGCCAGACAGGGGTACACCGGGGAGCTGTTTTTT
CASSARQGYTGELFF
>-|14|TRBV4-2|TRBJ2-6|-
TGTGCCAGCAGCCAGGACTCTGGGGCCAACGTCCTGACTTTC
CASSQDSGANVLTF
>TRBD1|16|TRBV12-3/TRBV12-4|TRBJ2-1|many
TGTGCCAGCAGTTTGGTAGGGGGCCTGAGCTACAATGAGCAGTTCTTC
CASSLVGGLSYNEQFF
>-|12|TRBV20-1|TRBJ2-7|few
TGCAGTGCTAGAGATGGGGCTGGCGAGCAGTACTTC
CSARDGAGEQYF
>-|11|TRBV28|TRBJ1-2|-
TGTGCCAGCAGCACCATTTCTGGCTACACCTTC
CASSTISGYTF
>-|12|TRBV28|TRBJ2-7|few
TGTGCCAGCAGATCGACCCACTACGAGCAGTACTTC
CASRSTHYEQYF
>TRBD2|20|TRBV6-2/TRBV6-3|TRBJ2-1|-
TGTGCCAGCAGTTCACTCCCGGGACTAGCGGGGGGGGGGTCCTACAATGAGCAGTTCTTC
CASSSLPGLAGGGSYNEQFF
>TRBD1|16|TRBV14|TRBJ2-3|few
TGTGCCAGCAGCCAAGATAGGGGGCTGAACACAGATACGCAGTATTTT
CASSQDRGLNTDTQYF
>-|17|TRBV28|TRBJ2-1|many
TGTGCCAGCAGTTTTTTGTCCAGAGGCCAGGATTACAATGAGCAGTTCTTC
CASSFLSRGQDYNEQFF
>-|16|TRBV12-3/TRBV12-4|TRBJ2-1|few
TGTGCCAGCAGTTCCTCTGGTATGGGGCCATACAATGAGCAGTTCTTC
CASSSSGMGPYNEQFF
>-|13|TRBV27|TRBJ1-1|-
TGCGAACCCCCACTAAGGGCGGACACTGAAGCTTTCTTT
CEPPLRADTEAFF
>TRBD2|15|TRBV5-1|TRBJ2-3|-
TGCGCCAGCAGCTTTAGCGGGAATCGGGCAGATACGCAGTATTTT
CASSFSGNRADTQYF
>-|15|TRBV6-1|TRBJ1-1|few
TGTGCCAGCAGACTAATCGGACAGATGAACACTGAAGCTTTCTTT
CASRLIGQMNTEAFF
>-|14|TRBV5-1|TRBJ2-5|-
TGCGCCAGCAGCCCCTCCGCAGGGTTTGAGACCCAGTACTTC
CASSPSAGFETQYF
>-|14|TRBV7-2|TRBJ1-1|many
TGTGCCAGCAGCCAGGACGTGACGAACACTGAAGCTTTCTTT
CASSQDVTNTEAFF
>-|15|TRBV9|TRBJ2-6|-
TGTGCCAGCAGCCCCCGTCTCTCTGGGGCCAACGTCCTGACTTTC
CASSPRLSGANVLTF
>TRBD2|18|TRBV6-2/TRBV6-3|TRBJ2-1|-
TGTGCCAGCACCCCGGGACTAGCGGGAGGTAATCCCTACAATGAGCAGTTCTTC
CASTPGLAGGNPYNEQFF
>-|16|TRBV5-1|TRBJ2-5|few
TGCGCCAGCAGCCCCTGGGGGGCCGGGGGTGGAGAGACCCAGTACTTC
CASSPWGAGGGETQYF
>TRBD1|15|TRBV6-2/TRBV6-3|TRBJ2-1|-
TGTGCCAGCAGTTTACGACAGGGTCGGGGCAATGAGCAGTTCTTC
CASSLRQGRGNEQFF
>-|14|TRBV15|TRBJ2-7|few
TGTGCCACCAGCAGAGAGGGAGGAGGCTACGAGCAGTACTTC
CATSREGGGYEQYF
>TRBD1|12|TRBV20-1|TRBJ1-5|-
TGCAGTGCTAACAGGGGCACTCAGCCCCAGCATTTT
CSANRGTQPQHF
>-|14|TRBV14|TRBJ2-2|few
TGTGCCAGCAGCCAAGAGGTCCGCGTCGGGGAGCTGTTTTTT
CASSQEVRVGELFF
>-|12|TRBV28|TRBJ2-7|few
TGTGCCAGCACGGACAAGGTCTACGAGCAGTACTTC
CASTDKVYEQYF
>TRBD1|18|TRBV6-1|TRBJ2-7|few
TGTGCCAGCAGCCCCGTAGATTTAGACAGGGGGCCTGTCCACGAGCAGTACTTC
CASSPVDLDRGPVHEQYF
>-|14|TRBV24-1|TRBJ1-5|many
TGTGCCACCAGTCAGACATCTAGCAATCAGCCCCAGCATTTT
CATSQTSSNQPQHF
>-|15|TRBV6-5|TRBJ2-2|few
TGTGCCAGCAGTTACCCGGGTATCTCGAGCGGGGAGCTGTTTTTT
CASSYPGISSGELFF
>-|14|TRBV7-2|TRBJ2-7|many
TGTGCCAGCAGCCCCACGGGGGCCACCTACGAGCAGTACTTC
CASSPTGATYEQYF
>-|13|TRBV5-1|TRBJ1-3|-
TGCGCCAGCAGCTTGGCTTCAGGCAACACCATATATTTT
CASSLASGNTIYF
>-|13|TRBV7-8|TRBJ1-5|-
TGTGCCAGCACCCCGGACCGAAATCAGCCCCAGCATTTT
CASTPDRNQPQHF
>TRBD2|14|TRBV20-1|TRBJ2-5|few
TGCAGTGCTAGGAATTCGCGGGGGGGAGAGACCCAGTACTTC
CSARNSRGGETQYF
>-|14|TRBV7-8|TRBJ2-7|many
TGTGCCAGCAGCTTAGCCCCCCATGGCTACGAGCAGTACTTC
CASSLAPHGYEQYF
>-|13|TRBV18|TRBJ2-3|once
TGTGCCAGCTCACCAGTGGGGGCAGCTACGCAGTATTTT
CASSPVGAATQYF
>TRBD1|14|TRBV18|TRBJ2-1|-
TGTGCCAGCTCAACGACAGGGATGGTCAATGAGCAGTTCTTC
CASSTTGMVNEQFF
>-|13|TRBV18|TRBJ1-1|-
TGTGCCAGCTCACCATTCCCGGACACTGAAGCTTTCTTT
CASSPFPDTEAFF
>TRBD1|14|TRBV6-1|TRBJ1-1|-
TGTGCCAGCAGGCAGGGGGGAATGAACACTGAAGCTTTCTTT
CASRQGGMNTEAFF
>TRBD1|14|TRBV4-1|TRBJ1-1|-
TGCGCCAGCAGCCAATGGACAGGGAACACTGAAGCTTTCTTT
CASSQWTGNTEAFF
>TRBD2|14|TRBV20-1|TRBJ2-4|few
TGCAGTGCTAGAGGGACTAGTTCATCTAACATTCAGTACTTC
CSARGTSSSNIQYF
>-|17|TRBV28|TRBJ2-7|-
TGTGCCAGCAGCCCAAAAAAAGGGACAATTGGGGCTTACGAGCAGTACTTC
CASSPKKGTIGAYEQYF
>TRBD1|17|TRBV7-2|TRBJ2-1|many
TGTGCCAGCAGCTCCAAAAGTATCGGACAGGGGAACAATGAGCAGTTCTTC
CASSSKSIGQGNNEQFF
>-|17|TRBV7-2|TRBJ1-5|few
TGTGCCAGCAGCTGGACGGTGGGGGCGAACGCAAATCAGCCCCAGCATTTT
CASSWTVGANANQPQHF
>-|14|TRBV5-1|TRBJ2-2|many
TGCGCCAGCAGCTTGGCCCAGGGGACCGGGGAGCTGTTTTTT
CASSLAQGTGELFF
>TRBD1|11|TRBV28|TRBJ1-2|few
TGTGCCAGCGGGACAGGGTATGGCTACACCTTC
CASGTGYGYTF
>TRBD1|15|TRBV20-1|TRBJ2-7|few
TGCAGTGCAGAAAACGGACAGGGACGCTCCTACGAGCAGTACTTC
CSAENGQGRSYEQYF
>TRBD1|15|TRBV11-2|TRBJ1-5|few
TGTGCCAGCAGCTTAGAAGGGGGCAGGAGGCAGCCCCAGCATTTT
CASSLEGGRRQPQHF
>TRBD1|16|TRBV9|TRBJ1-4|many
TGTGCCAGCAGCGCCGGGGCCAGGGGGCGGAATGAAAAACTGTTTTTT
CASSAGARGRNEKLFF
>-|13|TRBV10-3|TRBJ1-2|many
TGTGCCATCAGTGCCCGAGTTGGGGAGGGCTACACCTTC
CAISARVGEGYTF
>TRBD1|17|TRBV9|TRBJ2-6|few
TGTGCCAGCAGCCCCAGGGGGCGTTTGTCTGGGGCCAACGTCCTGACTTTC
CASSPRGRLSGANVLTF
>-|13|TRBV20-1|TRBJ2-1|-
TGCAGTGCTAGACTAGGAAGGGCCGGTGAGCAGTTCTTC
CSARLGRAGEQFF
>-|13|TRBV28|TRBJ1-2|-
TGTGCCAGCGCGACGCCCCGTAACTATGGCTACACCTTC
CASATPRNYGYTF
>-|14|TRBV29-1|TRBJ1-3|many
TGCAGCGTTGATTCAGCAGGGTCTGGAAACACCATATATTTT
CSVDSAGSGNTIYF
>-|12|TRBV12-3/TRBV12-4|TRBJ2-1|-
TGTGCCAGCAGTTTGGTTTTGGGCGAGCAGTTCTTC
CASSLVLGEQFF
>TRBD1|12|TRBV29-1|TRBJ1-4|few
TGCAGCGTAGGACAGGGGAATGAAAAACTGTTTTTT
CSVGQGNEKLFF
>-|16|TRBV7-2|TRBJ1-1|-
TGTGCCAGCAGCTTATCTGGCGGGGGGCTTGACACTGAAGCTTTCTTT
CASSLSGGGLDTEAFF